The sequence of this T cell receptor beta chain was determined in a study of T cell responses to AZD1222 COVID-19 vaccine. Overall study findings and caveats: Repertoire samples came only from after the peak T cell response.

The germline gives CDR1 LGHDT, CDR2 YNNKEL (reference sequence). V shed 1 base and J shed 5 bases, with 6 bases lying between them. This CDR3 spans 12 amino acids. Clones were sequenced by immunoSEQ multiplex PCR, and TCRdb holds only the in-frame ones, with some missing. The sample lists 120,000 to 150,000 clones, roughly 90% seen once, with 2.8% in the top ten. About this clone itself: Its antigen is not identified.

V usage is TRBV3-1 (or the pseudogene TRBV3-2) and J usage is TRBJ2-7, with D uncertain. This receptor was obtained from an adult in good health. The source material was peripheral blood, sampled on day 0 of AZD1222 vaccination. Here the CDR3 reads CASSQAANEQYF. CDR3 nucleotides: TGTGCCAGCAGCCAAGCTGCAAACGAGCAGTACTTC.